A single T cell receptor (beta chain) is shown here with its context. This sample stems from a study of control samples from healthy donors and cancer patients. TCRdb's copy holds only in-frame clones and misses some; the assay was immunoSEQ multiplex PCR. The profile shows approximately 44,000 clones, 60% to 80% of them singletons. Germline-derived CDR1 and CDR2 are MDHEN and SYDVKM. V was shortened by 6 bases and J by 3 bases, with 15 bases between the two germline ends. CDR3 length: 14 residues. J is TRBJ2-7 and V is TRBV28; tentative D call: TRBD2 (7 bases). The TCR was taken from a male donor with melanoma. Sequencing used formalin-fixed, paraffin-embedded tissue. The CDR3 nucleotides are TGTGCCAGCAGCAGGGGACGGGACTACTACGAGCAGTACTTC. Its translation: CASSRGRDYYEQYF. The variable domain in full, completed from reference TRBV28 and TRBJ2-7, reads DVKVTQSSRYLVKRTGEKVFLECVQDMDHENMFWYRQDPGLGLRLIYFSYDVKMKEKGDIPEGYSVSREKKERFSLILESASTNQTSMYLCASSRGRDYYEQYFGPGTRLTVT.